This is a list of T cell receptor beta chains from one sample in a study of PD-1 blockade in classical Hodgkin lymphoma. Here immunoSEQ multiplex PCR was the method, and the copy in TCRdb shows in-frame clones only, minus some. The sample lists about 14,000 clones, 80% occurring once. The source was peripheral blood mononuclear cells (PBMCs), collected at baseline. Receptors were obtained from a human donor with classical Hodgkin lymphoma. Both conserved end residues are trimmed from each CDR3. A D gene is named only where the DNA matches it firmly.

TRBJ2-3	TRBD1	16	TRBV9	ASSVVDRVFGRTDTQY
TRBJ1-1	NA	12	TRBV19	ASRIQGEGTEAF
TRBJ2-3	TRBD2	15	TRBV7-2	ASSPSGLAGGPNTQY
TRBJ1-6	NA	13	TRBV6-6	ASSYDRTRDSPLH
TRBJ1-5	NA	12	TRBV19	ASKRGYSNQPQH
TRBJ2-2	NA	14	TRBV5-1	ASSLALPGRAGELF
TRBJ1-2	NA	14	TRBV4-3	ASSQALLGQIYGYT
TRBJ1-2	TRBD1	11	TRBV2	ASSRDRVYGYT
TRBJ2-5	TRBD2	11	TRBV11-1	ASSLGLAGTQY
TRBJ1-5	TRBD1	13	TRBV6-6	ASREGQGAFQPQH
TRBJ1-5	NA	10	TRBV7-9	ASSSISGPQH
TRBJ2-7	NA	12	TRBV19	ASSDDDIFGEQY
TRBJ2-1	NA	13	TRBV5-4	ASSSTNQGYNEQF
TRBJ1-1	NA	13	TRBV6-1	ASTVAQLLNTEAF
TRBJ1-4	NA	15	TRBV6-8	ASSSHCRGALGEKLF
TRBJ2-3	TRBD2	14	TRBV27	ASSPRLAGGLGTQY
TRBJ2-1	NA	15	TRBV11-2	ASSLQGGKSSYNEQF
TRBJ2-7	TRBD2	13	TRBV18	ASSPTSGGPYEQY
TRBJ2-3	NA	12	TRBV7-3	ASSLMGAGDTQY
TRBJ2-7	NA	10	TRBV7-2	ASSSARHEQY
TRBJ2-5	TRBD2	13	TRBV2	ASSRAGGIKETQY
TRBJ2-3	NA	13	TRBV2	ASRLQGVGTDTQY
TRBJ1-1	NA	12	TRBV2	ASSVQGLSTEAF
TRBJ2-2	TRBD2	12	TRBV5-4	ASSSGGYTGELF
TRBJ1-4	NA	13	TRBV27	ASSDIGTLGTKLF
TRBJ2-1	NA	11	TRBV11-1	ASSLLADNEQF
TRBJ2-2	NA	11	TRBV10-1	ASSEWFTGELF